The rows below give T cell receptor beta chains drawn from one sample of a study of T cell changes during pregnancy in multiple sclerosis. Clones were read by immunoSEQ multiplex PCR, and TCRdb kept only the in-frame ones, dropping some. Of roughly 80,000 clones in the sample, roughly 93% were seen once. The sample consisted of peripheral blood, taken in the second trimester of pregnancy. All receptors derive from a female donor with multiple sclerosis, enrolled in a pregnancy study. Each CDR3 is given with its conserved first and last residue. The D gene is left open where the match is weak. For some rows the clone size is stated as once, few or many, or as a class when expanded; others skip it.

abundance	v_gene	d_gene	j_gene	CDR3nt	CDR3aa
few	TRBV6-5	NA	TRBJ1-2	TGTGCCAGCACCCAAGAGGCAGGGCGAAGCTATGGCTACACCTTC	CASTQEAGRSYGYTF
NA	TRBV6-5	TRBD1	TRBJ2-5	TGTGCCAGCAGTTCACAGGGGGTAGGAGAGACCCAGTACTTC	CASSSQGVGETQYF
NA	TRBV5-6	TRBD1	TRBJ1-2	TGTGCCAGCAGCCTAGGGACAGGGTTGTCACTTTATGGCTACACCTTC	CASSLGTGLSLYGYTF
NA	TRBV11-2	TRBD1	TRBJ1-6	TGTGCCAGCAGCTTAGGCATCAGGGGGCTCATTTCACCCCTCCACTTT	CASSLGIRGLISPLHF
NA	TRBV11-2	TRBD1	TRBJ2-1	TGTGCCAGCAGAGGGACAGGGATTAGGTATGAGCAGTTCTTC	CASRGTGIRYEQFF
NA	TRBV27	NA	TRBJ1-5	TGTGCCAGCAGTTTTGCGGGGGAGAATCAGCCCCAGCATTTT	CASSFAGENQPQHF
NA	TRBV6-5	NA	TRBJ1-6	TGTGCCAGCAGTTACAGGGGCGATAATTCACCCCTCCACTTT	CASSYRGDNSPLHF
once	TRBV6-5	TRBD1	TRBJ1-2	TGTGCCAGCAGTTATTATGGACAGGATGATGGCTACACCTTC	CASSYYGQDDGYTF
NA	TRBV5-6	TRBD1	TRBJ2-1	TGTGCCAGCAGCTTGGTAGGACAGGGGGCCCATGAGCAGTTCTTC	CASSLVGQGAHEQFF
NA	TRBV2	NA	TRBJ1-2	TGTGCCAGCAAGGAGGGATTTAACTATGGCTACACCTTC	CASKEGFNYGYTF
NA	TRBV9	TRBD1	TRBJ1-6	TGTGCCAGCACGGTTGGGGACAGCAATTCACCCCTCCACTTT	CASTVGDSNSPLHF
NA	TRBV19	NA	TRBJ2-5	TGTGCCAGTAGTATCGGGGGGCTAGGTCAAGAGACCCAGTACTTC	CASSIGGLGQETQYF
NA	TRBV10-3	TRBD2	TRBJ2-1	TGTGCCACCATGACTAGCGGGGGATACAATGAGCAGTTCTTC	CATMTSGGYNEQFF
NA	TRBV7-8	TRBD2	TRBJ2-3	TGTGCCAGCAGCTTAGGCCCCAGCGGGGGGGGCCCTCATACGCAGTATTTT	CASSLGPSGGGPHTQYF
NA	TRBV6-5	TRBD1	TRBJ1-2	TGTGCCAGCAGTCAGATCGGACAGGGCCATGGCTACACCTTC	CASSQIGQGHGYTF
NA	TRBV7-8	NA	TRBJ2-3	TGTGCCAGCAGCTTATTTTCTAGCACAGATACGCAGTATTTT	CASSLFSSTDTQYF
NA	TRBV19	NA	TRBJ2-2	TGTGCCGGCGCGTGGAGCGGGGAGCTGTTTTTT	CAGAWSGELFF
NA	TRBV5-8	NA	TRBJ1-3	TGTGCCAGCAGCTTCGGGAACACCATATATTTT	CASSFGNTIYF
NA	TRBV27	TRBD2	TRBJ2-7	TGTGCCAGCAGTTTGGCGGGGGACCCCTCCTACGAGCAGTACTTC	CASSLAGDPSYEQYF
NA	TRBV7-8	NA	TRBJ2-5	TGTGCCAGCAGCTTAGCGGGGGGGCAGGAGACCCAGTACTTC	CASSLAGGQETQYF
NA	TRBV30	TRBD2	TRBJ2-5	TGTGCCTGGAGTTTAACTAGCGGGGAGCAAGAGACCCAGTACTTC	CAWSLTSGEQETQYF
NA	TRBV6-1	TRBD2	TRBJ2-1	TGTGCCAGTTCCCCGGGACTAGCATCTAATGAGCAGTTCTTC	CASSPGLASNEQFF
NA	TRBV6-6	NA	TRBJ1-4	TGTGCCAGCAGTCCCAGGGGAAATGGTGAAAAACTGTTTTTT	CASSPRGNGEKLFF
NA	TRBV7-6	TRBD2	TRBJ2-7	TGTGCCAGCAGCTTGATTTCGGGGCGGGGGGCCAACTCCTACGAGCAGTACTTC	CASSLISGRGANSYEQYF
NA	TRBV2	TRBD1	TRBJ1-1	TGTGCCAGCAGGGAGGGGGCGATAATGAACACTGAAGCTTTCTTT	CASREGAIMNTEAFF
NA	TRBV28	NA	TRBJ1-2	TGTGCCAGCAGTTTATCCAGGGGCGGCTACACCTTC	CASSLSRGGYTF
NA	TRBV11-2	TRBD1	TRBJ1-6	TGTGCCAGCAGCTTAGAAGGACAGGTTCATTCACCCCTCCACTTT	CASSLEGQVHSPLHF
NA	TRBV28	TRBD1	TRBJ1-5	TGTGCCAGCAGTTACAGGGGGCCGATTCAGCCCCAGCATTTT	CASSYRGPIQPQHF
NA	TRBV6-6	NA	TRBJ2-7	TGTGCCAGCAGTTACTCGAGCCCGCCTGTAAATCCCGAGCAGTACTTC	CASSYSSPPVNPEQYF
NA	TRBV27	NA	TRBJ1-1	TGTGCCAGCAGTTTATGGGGGGGGAGTGAAGCTTTCTTT	CASSLWGGSEAFF
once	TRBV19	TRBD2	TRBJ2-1	TGTGCCAGTAGTCCCCTAGCGGGTAGCTCCTACAATGAGCAGTTCTTC	CASSPLAGSSYNEQFF
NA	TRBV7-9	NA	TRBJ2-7	TGTGCCAGCGCCACACCCCGCGGGTACAACGAGCAGTACTTC	CASATPRGYNEQYF
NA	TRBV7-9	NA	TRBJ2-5	TGTGCCAGCAGCTTAGGGCCCACCGGGGGCCAAGAGACCCAGTACTTC	CASSLGPTGGQETQYF
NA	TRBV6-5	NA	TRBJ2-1	TGTGCCACAATTAGCCCTCGGTCTAGCAATGAGCAGTTCTTC	CATISPRSSNEQFF
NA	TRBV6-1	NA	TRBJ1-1	TGTGCCAGCAGTGACAGGGTCACTGAAGCTTTCTTT	CASSDRVTEAFF
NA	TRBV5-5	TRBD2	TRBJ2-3	TGTGCCAGCAGCGGGGGACTAGCGTTGACAGATACGCAGTATTTT	CASSGGLALTDTQYF
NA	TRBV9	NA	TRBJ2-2	TGTGCCAGCAGCGTAGAGGGGCTCGACACCGGGGAGCTGTTTTTT	CASSVEGLDTGELFF
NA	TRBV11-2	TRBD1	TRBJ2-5	TGTGCCAGCAGCTTGGGACAGGGTGCAGAGACCCAGTACTTC	CASSLGQGAETQYF
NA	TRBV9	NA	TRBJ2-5	TGTGCCAGCAGCCCGCGAAGTTCCGAAGAGACCCAGTACTTC	CASSPRSSEETQYF
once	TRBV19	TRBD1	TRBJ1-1	TGTGCCAGTAGTATGTGGGGACAGGGTCTTGTTGAAGCTTTCTTT	CASSMWGQGLVEAFF
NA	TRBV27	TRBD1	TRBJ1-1	TGTGCCAGCAGTTTACAGGGGGCGGGGAGAGCTTTCTTT	CASSLQGAGRAFF
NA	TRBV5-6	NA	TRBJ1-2	TGTGCCAGCAGCTTGGTGCGGGGTACGGGAACCTATGGCTACACCTTC	CASSLVRGTGTYGYTF
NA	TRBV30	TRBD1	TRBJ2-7	TGTGCCTGGGCTCTTGACACCGGGACAGGGGGCTCCGAGCAGTACTTC	CAWALDTGTGGSEQYF
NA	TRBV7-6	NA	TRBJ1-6	TGTGCCAGCAGCTCTAGCCCCCGAGGGAAGGTCGGCGTAGCCCTCCACTTT	CASSSSPRGKVGVALHF
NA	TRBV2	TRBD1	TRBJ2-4	TGTGCCAGCCGGGACAGGGTCCCAGGAGCCAAAAACATTCAGTACTTC	CASRDRVPGAKNIQYF
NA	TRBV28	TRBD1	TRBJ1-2	TGTGCCAGCAGTTGGACAGGGGGCGTAGGACCTGCCTATGGCTACACCTTC	CASSWTGGVGPAYGYTF
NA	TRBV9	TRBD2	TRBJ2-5	TGTGCCAGCAGCGCATCTGGACTAGCGGGGAAAGAGACCCAGTACTTC	CASSASGLAGKETQYF
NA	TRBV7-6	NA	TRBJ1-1	TGTGCCAGCAGCGATGAACAGGGTGACACTGAAGCTTTCTTT	CASSDEQGDTEAFF
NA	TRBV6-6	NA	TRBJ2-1	TGTGCCAGCAGTTACGATCCGGGAGCATCCAATGAGCAGTTCTTC	CASSYDPGASNEQFF
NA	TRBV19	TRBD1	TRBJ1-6	TGTGCCAATACTACGGGAGGGACAGGGGTTTCACCCCTCCACTTT	CANTTGGTGVSPLHF
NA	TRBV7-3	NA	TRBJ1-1	TGTGCCAGCAGCCCGGTTGGTTGGAACACTGAAGCTTTCTTT	CASSPVGWNTEAFF
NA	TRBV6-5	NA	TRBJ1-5	TGTGCCAGCAGTGAGAAAAGCAATCAGCCCCAGCATTTT	CASSEKSNQPQHF
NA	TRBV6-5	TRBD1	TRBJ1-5	TGTGCCAGCAGTTACGGACAGGGGAGGCAGCCCCAGCATTTT	CASSYGQGRQPQHF
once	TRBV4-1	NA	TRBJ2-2	TGCGCCAACAGCCTACATCACGGGGGAATGAACACCGGGGAGCTGTTTTTT	CANSLHHGGMNTGELFF
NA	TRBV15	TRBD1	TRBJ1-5	TGTGCCACCAGCAGAGTACAGGGGTCCAATCAGCCCCAGCATTTT	CATSRVQGSNQPQHF
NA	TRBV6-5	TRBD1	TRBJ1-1	TGTGCCAGCAGCACGACAGGGGGTGACACTGAAGCTTTCTTT	CASSTTGGDTEAFF